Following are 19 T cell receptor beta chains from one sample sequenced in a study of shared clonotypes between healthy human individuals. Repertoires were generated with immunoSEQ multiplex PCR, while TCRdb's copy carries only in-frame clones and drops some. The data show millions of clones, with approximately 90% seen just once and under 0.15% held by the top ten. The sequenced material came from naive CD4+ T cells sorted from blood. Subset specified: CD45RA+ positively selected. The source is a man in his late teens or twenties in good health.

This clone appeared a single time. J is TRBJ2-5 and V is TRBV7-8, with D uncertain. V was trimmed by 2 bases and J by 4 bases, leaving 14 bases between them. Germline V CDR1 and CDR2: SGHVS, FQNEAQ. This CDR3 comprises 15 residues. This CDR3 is CASSLSTDDRETQYF. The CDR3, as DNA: TGTGCCAGCAGCTTAAGTACAGACGACCGAGAGACCCAGTACTTC.

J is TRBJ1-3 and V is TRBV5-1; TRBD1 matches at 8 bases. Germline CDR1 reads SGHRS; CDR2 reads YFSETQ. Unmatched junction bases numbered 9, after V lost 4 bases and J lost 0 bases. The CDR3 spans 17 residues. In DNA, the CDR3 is TGCGCCAGCAGCCGCACGCCAACAGGGGGCTCTGGAAACACCATATATTTT. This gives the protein CASSRTPTGGSGNTIYF.

The CDR3 DNA reads as TGTGCCAGCAGCTGGACAAACAATGAGCAGTTCTTC. Its translation: CASSWTNNEQFF. The chain is built from TRBV5-4 and TRBJ2-1, with D possibly being TRBD1 (5 bases). Trimming removed 3 bases from V and 5 bases from J, with 6 bases in between. Germline CDR1 is SGHNT and CDR2 is YYREEE (reference sequence). There are 12 residues in the CDR3.

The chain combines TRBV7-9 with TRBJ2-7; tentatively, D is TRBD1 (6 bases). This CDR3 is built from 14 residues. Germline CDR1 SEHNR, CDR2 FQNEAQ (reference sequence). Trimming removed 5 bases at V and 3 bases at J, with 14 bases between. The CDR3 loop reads CASSPTGQGYEQYF. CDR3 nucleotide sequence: TGTGCCAGCAGCCCTACAGGGCAAGGCTACGAGCAGTACTTC.

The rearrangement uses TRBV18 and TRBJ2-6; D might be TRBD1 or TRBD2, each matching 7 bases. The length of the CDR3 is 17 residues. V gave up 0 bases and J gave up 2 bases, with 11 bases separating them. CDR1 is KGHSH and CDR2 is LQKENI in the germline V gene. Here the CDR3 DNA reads TGTGCCAGCTCACCACCGCAGGGGGGGACTGGGGCCAACGTCCTGACTTTC. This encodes CASSPPQGGTGANVLTF.

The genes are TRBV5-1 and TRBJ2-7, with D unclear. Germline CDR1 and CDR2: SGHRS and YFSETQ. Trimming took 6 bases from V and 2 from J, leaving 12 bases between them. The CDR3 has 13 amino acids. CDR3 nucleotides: TGCGCCAGCAAAGGCGACGGAGCCTACGAGCAGTACTTC. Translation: CASKGDGAYEQYF.

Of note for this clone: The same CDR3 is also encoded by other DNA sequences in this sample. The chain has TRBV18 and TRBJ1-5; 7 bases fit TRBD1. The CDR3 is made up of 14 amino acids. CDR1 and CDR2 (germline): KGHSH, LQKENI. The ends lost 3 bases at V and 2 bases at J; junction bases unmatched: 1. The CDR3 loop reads CASSPTGGNQPQHF. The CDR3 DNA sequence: TGTGCCAGCTCACCTACAGGGGGCAATCAGCCCCAGCATTTT.

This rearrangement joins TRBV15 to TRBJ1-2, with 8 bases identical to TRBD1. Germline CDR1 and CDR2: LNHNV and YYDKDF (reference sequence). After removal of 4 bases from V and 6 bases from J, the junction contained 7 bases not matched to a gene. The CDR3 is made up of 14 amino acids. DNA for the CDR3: TGTGCCACCAGCATCTCCCAGGGGGCCCATGGCTACACCTTC. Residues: CATSISQGAHGYTF. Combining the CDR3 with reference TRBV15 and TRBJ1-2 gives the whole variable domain DAMVIQNPRYQVTQFGKPVTLSCSQTLNHNVMYWYQQKSSQAPKLLFHYYDKDFNNEADTPDNFQSRRPNTSFCFLDIRSPGLGDTAMYLCATSISQGAHGYTFGSGTRLTVV.

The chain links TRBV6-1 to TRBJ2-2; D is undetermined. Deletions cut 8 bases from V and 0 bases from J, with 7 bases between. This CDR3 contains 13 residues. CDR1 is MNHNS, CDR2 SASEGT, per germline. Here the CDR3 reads CASGQANTGELFF. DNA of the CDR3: TGTGCCAGCGGGCAGGCGAACACCGGGGAGCTGTTTTTT.

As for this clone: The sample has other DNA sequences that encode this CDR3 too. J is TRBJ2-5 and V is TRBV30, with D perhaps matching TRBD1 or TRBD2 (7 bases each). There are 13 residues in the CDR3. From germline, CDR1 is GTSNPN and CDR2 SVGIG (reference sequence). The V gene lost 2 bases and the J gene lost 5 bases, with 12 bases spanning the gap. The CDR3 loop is CAWSPQGGETQYF. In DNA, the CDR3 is TGTGCCTGGAGTCCTCAGGGGGGGGAGACCCAGTACTTC.

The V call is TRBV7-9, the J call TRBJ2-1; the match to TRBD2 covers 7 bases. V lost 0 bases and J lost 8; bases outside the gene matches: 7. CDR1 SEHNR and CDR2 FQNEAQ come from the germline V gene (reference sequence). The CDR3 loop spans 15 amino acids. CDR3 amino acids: CASSLAGGKAHEQFF. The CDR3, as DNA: TGTGCCAGCAGCTTAGCGGGAGGGAAGGCCCATGAGCAGTTCTTC.

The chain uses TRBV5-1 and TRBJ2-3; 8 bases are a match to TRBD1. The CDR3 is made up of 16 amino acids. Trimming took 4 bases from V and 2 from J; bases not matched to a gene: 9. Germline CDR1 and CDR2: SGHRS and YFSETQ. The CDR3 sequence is CASSLQGAGYTDTQYF. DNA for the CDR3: TGCGCCAGCAGCCTCCAGGGGGCCGGCTACACAGATACGCAGTATTTT.

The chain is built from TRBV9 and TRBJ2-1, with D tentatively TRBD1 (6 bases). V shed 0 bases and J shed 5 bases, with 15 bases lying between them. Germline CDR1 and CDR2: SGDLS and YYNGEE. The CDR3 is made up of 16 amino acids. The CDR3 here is CASSVEARGVNNEQFF. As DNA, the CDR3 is TGTGCCAGCAGCGTAGAGGCCAGGGGAGTGAACAATGAGCAGTTCTTC.

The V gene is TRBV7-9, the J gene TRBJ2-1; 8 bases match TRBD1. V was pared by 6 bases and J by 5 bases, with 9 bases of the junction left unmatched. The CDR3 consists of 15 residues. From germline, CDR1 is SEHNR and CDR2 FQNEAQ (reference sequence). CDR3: CASRVDRVTDNEQFF. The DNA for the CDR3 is TGTGCCAGCAGGGTGGACAGGGTGACAGACAATGAGCAGTTCTTC.

The CDR3 spells CASSVTGLALGEQFF. Written as DNA, the CDR3 is TGTGCCAGCAGCGTTACGGGACTAGCTTTAGGGGAGCAGTTCTTC. The chain links TRBV9 to TRBJ2-1; 9 bases match TRBD2. Losses at the gene ends were 2 bases for V and 10 bases for J; bases not matched to a gene: 10. The CDR3 runs to 15 residues. The germline gives CDR1 SGDLS, CDR2 YYNGEE.

CDR3 amino acids: CASSLLGSFGTQYF. The CDR3 region has the DNA TGCGCCAGCAGCTTGTTAGGCAGCTTCGGGACCCAGTACTTC. The chain recombines TRBV5-1 with TRBJ2-5; D unresolved. This CDR3 is 14 amino acids long. Germline loops: CDR1 SGHRS, CDR2 YFSETQ. Between the trimmed V and J ends, which lost 1 base and 7 bases, there was a span of 14 bases.

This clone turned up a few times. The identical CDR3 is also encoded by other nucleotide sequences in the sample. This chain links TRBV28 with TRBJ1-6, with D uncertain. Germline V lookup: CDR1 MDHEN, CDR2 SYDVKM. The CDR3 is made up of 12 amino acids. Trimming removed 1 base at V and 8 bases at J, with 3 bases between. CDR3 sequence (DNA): TGTGCCAGCAGTTTATCGTATTCACCCCTCCACTTT. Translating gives CASSLSYSPLHF.

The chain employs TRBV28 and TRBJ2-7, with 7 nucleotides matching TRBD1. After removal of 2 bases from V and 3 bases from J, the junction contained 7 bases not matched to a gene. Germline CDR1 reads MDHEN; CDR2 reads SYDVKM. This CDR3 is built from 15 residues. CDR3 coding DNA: TGTGCCAGCAGTTTAACCCAGACAGGGAACTACGAGCAGTACTTC. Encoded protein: CASSLTQTGNYEQYF.

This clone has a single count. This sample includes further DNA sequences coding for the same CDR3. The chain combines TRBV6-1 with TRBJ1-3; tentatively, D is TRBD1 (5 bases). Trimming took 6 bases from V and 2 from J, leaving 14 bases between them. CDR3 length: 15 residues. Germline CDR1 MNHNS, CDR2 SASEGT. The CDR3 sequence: CASRTGTAAGNTIYF. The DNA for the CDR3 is TGTGCCAGCAGGACCGGGACGGCCGCTGGAAACACCATATATTTT.